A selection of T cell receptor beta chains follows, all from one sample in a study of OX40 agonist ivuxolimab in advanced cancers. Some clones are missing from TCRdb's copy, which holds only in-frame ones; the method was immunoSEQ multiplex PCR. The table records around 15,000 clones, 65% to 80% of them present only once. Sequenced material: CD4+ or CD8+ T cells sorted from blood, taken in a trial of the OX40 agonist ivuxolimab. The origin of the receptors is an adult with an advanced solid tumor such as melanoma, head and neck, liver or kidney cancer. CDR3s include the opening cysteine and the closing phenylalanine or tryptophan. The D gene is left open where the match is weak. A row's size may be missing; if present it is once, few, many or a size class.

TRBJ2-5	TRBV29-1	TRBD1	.	CSVEERWGQGRETQYF	TGCAGCGTTGAAGAAAGGTGGGGACAGGGACGAGAGACCCAGTACTTC
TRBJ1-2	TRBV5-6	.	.	CASSLFKSNYGYTF	TGTGCCAGCAGCTTGTTCAAGAGTAACTATGGCTACACCTTC
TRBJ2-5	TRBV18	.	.	CASGQAPQETQYF	TGTGCCAGCGGGCAGGCACCCCAAGAGACCCAGTACTTC
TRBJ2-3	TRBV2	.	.	CASRRTGDTQYF	TGTGCCAGCAGGCGTACGGGAGATACGCAGTATTTT
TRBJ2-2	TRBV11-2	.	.	CASSLGGGTGELFF	TGTGCCAGCAGCTTAGGTGGTGGCACCGGGGAGCTGTTTTTT
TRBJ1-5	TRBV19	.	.	CASSTGGTTDSNQPQHF	TGTGCCAGTAGTACTGGTGGTACTACGGATAGCAATCAGCCCCAGCATTTT
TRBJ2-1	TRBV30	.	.	CAWSAQNEQFF	TGTGCCTGGAGTGCCCAGAATGAGCAGTTCTTC
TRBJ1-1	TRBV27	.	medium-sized	CASSLGGYNTEAFF	TGTGCCAGCAGTTTAGGGGGGTATAACACTGAAGCTTTCTTT
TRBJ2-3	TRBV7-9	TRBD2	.	CASSSLAGVTDTQYF	TGTGCCAGCAGCTCCCTAGCGGGAGTCACAGATACGCAGTATTTT
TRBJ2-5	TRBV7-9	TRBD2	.	CASSGERETETQYF	TGTGCCAGCAGCGGGGAGCGGGAGACAGAGACCCAGTACTTC
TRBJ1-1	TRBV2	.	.	CASSEDRRTNTEAFF	TGTGCCAGCAGTGAGGACCGCCGGACGAACACTGAAGCTTTCTTT
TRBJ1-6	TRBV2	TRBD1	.	CASSRDSSYNSPLHF	TGTGCCAGCAGTCGGGACAGCTCCTATAATTCACCCCTCCACTTT
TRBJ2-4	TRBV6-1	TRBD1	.	CASKTGKNIQYF	TGTGCCAGTAAGACAGGGAAGAACATTCAGTACTTC
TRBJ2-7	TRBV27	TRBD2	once	CASSLHGGSGYEQYF	TGTGCCAGCAGTTTACATGGCGGGAGTGGCTACGAGCAGTACTTC